Listed below are T cell receptor beta chains from one sample, sequenced in a study of T cell clones after liver transplantation. The assay was immunoSEQ multiplex PCR, and TCRdb's table has in-frame clones only and misses some. The data contain 45,000 or so clones, about 86% of them singletons. The sample here was CD4+ T cells from blood, taken 24 months after liver transplant. The receptors originated from a human patient who received a liver transplant. Some T cells may arise from the graft donor. CDR3s include the opening cysteine and the closing phenylalanine or tryptophan. A D gene is named only where the DNA matches it firmly. Where a row states a size, it is once, few, many or the class of an expanded clone; other rows omit it.

len	d_gene	v_gene	j_gene	abundance	CDR3aa	CDR3nt
12	-	TRBV6-4	TRBJ2-7	few	CASGRLRKEQYF	TGTGCCAGCGGCAGACTGAGAAAGGAGCAGTACTTC
15	-	TRBV18	TRBJ2-2	few	CASSPNPARTGELFF	TGTGCCAGCTCACCAAATCCCGCCCGCACCGGGGAGCTGTTTTTT
14	-	TRBV5-1	TRBJ2-7	-	CASSPGQSIYEQYF	TGCGCCAGCAGCCCTGGGCAGTCGATCTACGAGCAGTACTTC
16	-	TRBV6-1	TRBJ1-4	-	CASSEGGGGDGEKLFF	TGTGCCAGCAGTGAAGGGGGGGGAGGGGACGGTGAAAAACTGTTTTTT
16	TRBD2	TRBV30	TRBJ2-2	-	CAWRTGLAGPTGELFF	TGTGCCTGGAGGACCGGACTAGCGGGACCTACCGGGGAGCTGTTTTTT
16	-	TRBV4-1	TRBJ2-5	-	CASSEVGRSPQETQYF	TGCGCCAGCAGCGAAGTTGGACGGAGCCCTCAAGAGACCCAGTACTTC
15	-	TRBV2	TRBJ1-1	-	CASSERSAWNTEAFF	TGTGCCAGCAGTGAAAGGTCAGCCTGGAACACTGAAGCTTTCTTT
17	TRBD2	TRBV18	TRBJ2-1	once	CASSPPGTSGGDAEQFF	TGTGCCAGCTCACCACCCGGGACTAGCGGGGGGGACGCTGAGCAGTTCTTC
15	TRBD1	TRBV5-1	TRBJ2-2	-	CASRLQGRDSGELFF	TGCGCCAGCAGATTACAGGGGAGAGACTCCGGGGAGCTGTTTTTT
16	TRBD2	TRBV2	TRBJ2-2	-	CASRNRLAANTGELFF	TGTGCCAGCAGGAACCGACTAGCCGCGAACACCGGGGAGCTGTTTTTT
13	TRBD1	TRBV7-7	TRBJ1-1	-	CASSQGVNTEAFF	TGTGCCAGCAGCCAGGGGGTGAACACTGAAGCTTTCTTT
16	TRBD1	TRBV27	TRBJ1-5	few	CASSLDREGRDQPQHF	TGTGCCAGCAGTTTGGACAGGGAAGGGAGGGATCAGCCCCAGCATTTT
12	-	TRBV7-3	TRBJ2-1	-	CASSPSRNEQFF	TGTGCCAGCAGCCCGAGTAGAAATGAGCAGTTCTTC
14	-	TRBV6-5	TRBJ2-1	-	CASSSRGSYNEQFF	TGTGCCAGCAGTTCGAGGGGCTCCTACAATGAGCAGTTCTTC
14	TRBD1	TRBV27	TRBJ1-4	-	CASSLYRGREKLFF	TGTGCCAGCAGTTTATACAGGGGCAGGGAAAAACTGTTTTTT
12	-	TRBV28	TRBJ1-5	-	CASSLLVQPQHF	TGTGCCAGCAGTTTGTTGGTGCAGCCCCAGCATTTT
17	-	TRBV9	TRBJ2-4	-	CASSADPVGGLRNIQYF	TGTGCCAGCAGCGCCGACCCCGTCGGGGGGCTTCGTAACATTCAGTACTTC
14	TRBD1	TRBV5-1	TRBJ2-5	-	CASSFQGDQETQYF	TGCGCCAGCAGCTTTCAGGGGGACCAAGAGACCCAGTACTTC
14	TRBD1	TRBV7-9	TRBJ2-5	-	CASSIRGQGETQYF	TGTGCCAGCAGCATCAGGGGGCAAGGAGAGACCCAGTACTTC
17	-	TRBV6-1	TRBJ2-7	-	CASSEALGGVLSYEQYF	TGTGCCAGCAGTGAAGCTCTTGGCGGCGTCCTTTCCTACGAGCAGTACTTC
18	-	TRBV7-6	TRBJ1-4	-	CASSPDFRTAATNEKLFF	TGTGCCAGCAGCCCCGATTTTCGGACAGCTGCAACTAATGAAAAACTGTTTTTT
16	TRBD2	TRBV28	TRBJ2-1	-	CASSDHSGSRSLEQFF	TGTGCCAGCAGTGACCATAGCGGGAGCCGGTCTCTGGAGCAGTTCTTC
16	-	TRBV6-6	TRBJ2-3	-	CAAQLGGTRSTDTQYF	TGTGCCGCCCAGTTAGGAGGGACCCGAAGCACAGATACGCAGTATTTT
17	TRBD2	TRBV15	TRBJ2-1	-	CATSRDSGLAGVEEQFF	TGTGCCACCAGCAGAGATTCGGGACTAGCGGGGGTGGAGGAGCAGTTCTTC
18	-	TRBV4-1	TRBJ2-1	-	CASSPDGGNFKNSNEQFF	TGCGCCAGCAGCCCCGATGGTGGTAACTTTAAGAATAGCAATGAGCAGTTCTTC
15	TRBD1	TRBV11-3	TRBJ2-5	-	CASSQRQGPQETQYF	TGTGCCAGCAGCCAGAGACAGGGCCCGCAAGAGACCCAGTACTTC
16	TRBD2	TRBV7-2	TRBJ2-3	-	CASSFALAGGADTQYF	TGTGCCAGCAGCTTCGCGCTAGCGGGGGGGGCAGATACGCAGTATTTT
15	-	TRBV2	TRBJ1-5	-	CASSPAWGNNQPQHF	TGTGCCAGCAGTCCTGCCTGGGGGAACAATCAGCCCCAGCATTTT
15	-	TRBV11-2	TRBJ2-3	-	CASTRADFSTDTQYF	TGTGCCAGCACTCGAGCGGATTTTAGCACAGATACGCAGTATTTT
15	-	TRBV28	TRBJ2-1	-	CASSFMRLLVYEQFF	TGTGCCAGCAGTTTTATGCGTCTTTTGGTGTATGAGCAGTTCTTC
16	-	TRBV7-9	TRBJ1-1	once	CASSLDQGNMNTEAFF	TGTGCCAGCAGCTTAGATCAGGGAAACATGAACACTGAAGCTTTCTTT
14	-	TRBV2	TRBJ1-3	-	CASSRDSSGNTIYF	TGTGCCAGCAGCCGAGACAGCTCTGGAAACACCATATATTTT
13	-	TRBV5-5	TRBJ2-7	-	CASKRAGPYEQYF	TGTGCCAGCAAGCGGGCGGGGCCCTACGAGCAGTACTTC
18	TRBD2	TRBV9	TRBJ2-1	-	CASSVVPLAGGKYNEQFF	TGTGCCAGCAGCGTAGTTCCACTAGCGGGGGGAAAATACAATGAGCAGTTCTTC
15	-	TRBV19	TRBJ1-2	-	CASKRGTSPSFGYTF	TGTGCCAGTAAGAGGGGGACTTCCCCCTCATTTGGCTACACCTTC
9	-	TRBV29-1	TRBJ1-2	-	CMGGDPYTF	TGCATGGGAGGGGACCCCTACACCTTC
15	-	TRBV2	TRBJ1-5	-	CASSAGTGSNQPQHF	TGTGCCAGCAGCGCGGGGACGGGTAGCAATCAGCCCCAGCATTTT
14	-	TRBV5-6	TRBJ2-3	-	CASTLGGRPDTQYF	TGTGCCAGCACCTTAGGAGGTCGGCCAGATACGCAGTATTTT
11	-	TRBV27	TRBJ1-1	once	CASFQNTEAFF	TGTGCCAGTTTTCAGAACACTGAAGCTTTCTTT
14	-	TRBV7-2	TRBJ2-2	-	CASSPRRGAGELFF	TGTGCCAGCAGCCCCCGCAGGGGGGCCGGGGAGCTGTTTTTT